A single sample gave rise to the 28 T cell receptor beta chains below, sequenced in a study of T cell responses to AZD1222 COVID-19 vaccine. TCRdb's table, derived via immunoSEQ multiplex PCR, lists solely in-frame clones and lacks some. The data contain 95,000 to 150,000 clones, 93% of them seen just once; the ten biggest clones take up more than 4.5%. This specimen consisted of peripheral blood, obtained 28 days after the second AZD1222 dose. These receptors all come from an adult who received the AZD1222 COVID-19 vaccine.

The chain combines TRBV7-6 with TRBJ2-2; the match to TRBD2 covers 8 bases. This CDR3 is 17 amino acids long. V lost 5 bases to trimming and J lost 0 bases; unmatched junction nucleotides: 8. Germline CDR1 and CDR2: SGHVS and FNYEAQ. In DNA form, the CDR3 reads TGTGCCAGCAGCCCTCGTAGCGGGGACGCGAACACCGGGGAGCTGTTTTTT. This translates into CASSPRSGDANTGELFF.

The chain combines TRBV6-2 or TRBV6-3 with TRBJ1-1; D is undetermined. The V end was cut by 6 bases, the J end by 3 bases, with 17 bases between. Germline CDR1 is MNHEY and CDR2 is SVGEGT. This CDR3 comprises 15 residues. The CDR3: CASSPGEITYTEAFF. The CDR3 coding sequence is TGTGCCAGCAGCCCCGGGGAGATCACGTACACTGAAGCTTTCTTT.

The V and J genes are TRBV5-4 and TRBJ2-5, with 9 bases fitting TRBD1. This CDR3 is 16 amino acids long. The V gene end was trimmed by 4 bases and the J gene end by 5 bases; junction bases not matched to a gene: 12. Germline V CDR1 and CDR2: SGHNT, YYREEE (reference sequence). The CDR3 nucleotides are TGTGCCAGCAGCACAAATCGGGACAGGGTAGCGGAGACCCAGTACTTC. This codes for CASSTNRDRVAETQYF. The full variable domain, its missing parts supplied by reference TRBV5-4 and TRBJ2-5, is ETGVTQSPTHLIKTRGQQVTLRCSSQSGHNTVSWYQQALGQGPQFIFQYYREEENGRGNFPPRFSGLQFPNYSSELNVNALELDDSALYLCASSTNRDRVAETQYFGPGTRLLVL.

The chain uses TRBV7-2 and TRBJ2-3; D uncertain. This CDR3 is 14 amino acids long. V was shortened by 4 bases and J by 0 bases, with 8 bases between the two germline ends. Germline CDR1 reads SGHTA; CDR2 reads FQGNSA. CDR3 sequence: CASSSDSSTDTQYF. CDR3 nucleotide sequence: TGTGCCAGCAGCTCAGACTCTAGCACAGATACGCAGTATTTT.

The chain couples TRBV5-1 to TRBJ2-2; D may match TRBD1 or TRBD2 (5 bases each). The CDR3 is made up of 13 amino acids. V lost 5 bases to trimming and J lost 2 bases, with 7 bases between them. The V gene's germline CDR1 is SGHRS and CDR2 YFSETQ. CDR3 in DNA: TGCGCCAGCAGTGGGGACAACACCGGGGAGCTGTTTTTT. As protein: CASSGDNTGELFF.

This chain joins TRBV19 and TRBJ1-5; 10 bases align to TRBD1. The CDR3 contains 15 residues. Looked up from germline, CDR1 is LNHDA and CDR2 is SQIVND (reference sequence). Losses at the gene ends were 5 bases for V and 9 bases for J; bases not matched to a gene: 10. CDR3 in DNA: TGTGCCAGTAGTTACGGGACAGGGGCCGGGAGGCCCCAGCATTTT. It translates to CASSYGTGAGRPQHF. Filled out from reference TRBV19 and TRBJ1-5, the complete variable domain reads DGGITQSPKYLFRKEGQNVTLSCEQNLNHDAMYWYRQDPGQGLRLIYYSQIVNDFQKGDIAEGYSVSREKKESFPLTVTSAQKNPTAFYLCASSYGTGAGRPQHFGDGTRLSIL.

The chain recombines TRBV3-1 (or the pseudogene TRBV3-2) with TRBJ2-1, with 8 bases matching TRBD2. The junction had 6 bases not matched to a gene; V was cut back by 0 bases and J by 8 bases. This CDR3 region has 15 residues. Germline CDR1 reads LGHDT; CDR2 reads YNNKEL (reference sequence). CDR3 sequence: CASSQEGGGLDEQFF. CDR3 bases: TGTGCCAGCAGCCAAGAAGGCGGGGGGCTCGATGAGCAGTTCTTC.

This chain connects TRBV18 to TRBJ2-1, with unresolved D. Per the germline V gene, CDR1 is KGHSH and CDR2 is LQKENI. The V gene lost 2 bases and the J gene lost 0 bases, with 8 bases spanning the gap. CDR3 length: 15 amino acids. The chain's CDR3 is CASSPMGFSYNEQFF. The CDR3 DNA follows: TGTGCCAGCTCACCAATGGGATTCTCCTACAATGAGCAGTTCTTC.

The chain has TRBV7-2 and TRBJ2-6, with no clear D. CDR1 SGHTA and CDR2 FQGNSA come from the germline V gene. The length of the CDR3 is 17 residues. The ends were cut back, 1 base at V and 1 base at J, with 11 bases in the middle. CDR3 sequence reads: CASSLGFESSGANVLTF. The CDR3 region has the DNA TGTGCCAGCAGCTTAGGATTTGAGTCATCTGGGGCCAACGTCCTGACTTTC.

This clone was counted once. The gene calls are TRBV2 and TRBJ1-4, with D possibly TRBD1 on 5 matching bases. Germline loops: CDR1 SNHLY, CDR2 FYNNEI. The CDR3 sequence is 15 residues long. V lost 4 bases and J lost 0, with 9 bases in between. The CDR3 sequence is CASSARETTNEKLFF. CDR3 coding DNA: TGTGCCAGCAGTGCCAGGGAGACAACTAATGAAAAACTGTTTTTT.

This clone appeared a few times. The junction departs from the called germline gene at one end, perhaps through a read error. Written as DNA, the CDR3 is TGCAGCGCAGGACGGCCGGAAGGCGGTAATTTCTTC. Translating gives CSAGRPEGGNFF. This chain links TRBV29-1 with TRBJ1-2, with D uncertain. The CDR3 runs to 12 residues. Germline V gene data show CDR1 as SQVTM and CDR2 as ANQGSEA.

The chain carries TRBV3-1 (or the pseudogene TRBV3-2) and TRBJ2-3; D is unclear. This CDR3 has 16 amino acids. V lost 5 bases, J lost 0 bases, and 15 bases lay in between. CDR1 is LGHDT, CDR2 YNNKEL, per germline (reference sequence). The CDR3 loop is CASSTLSSSSTDTQYF. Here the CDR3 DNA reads TGTGCCAGCAGCACCCTTAGTTCATCTAGCACAGATACGCAGTATTTT.

The CDR3 is CASSQGLAGAYEQYF. The CDR3 nucleotides are TGTGCCAGCAGCCAAGGACTAGCGGGTGCCTACGAGCAGTACTTC. This chain joins TRBV3-1 (or the pseudogene TRBV3-2) and TRBJ2-7, with 10 bases that match TRBD2. CDR1 is LGHDT, CDR2 YNNKEL, per germline (reference sequence). The CDR3 totals 15 residues. The V gene end was trimmed by 1 base and the J gene end by 2 bases; junction bases not matched to a gene: 2.

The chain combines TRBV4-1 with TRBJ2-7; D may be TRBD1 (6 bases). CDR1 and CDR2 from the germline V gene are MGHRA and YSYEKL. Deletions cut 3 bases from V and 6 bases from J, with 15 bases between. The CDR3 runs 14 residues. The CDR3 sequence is CASSQAGTSGEQYF. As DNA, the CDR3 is TGCGCCAGCAGCCAGGCAGGGACATCGGGCGAGCAGTACTTC.

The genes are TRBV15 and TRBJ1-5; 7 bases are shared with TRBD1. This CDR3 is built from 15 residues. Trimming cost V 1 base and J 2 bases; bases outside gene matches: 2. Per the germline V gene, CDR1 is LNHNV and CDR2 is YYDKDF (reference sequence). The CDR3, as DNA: TGTGCCACCAGCAGAGGTGGGACAGGCAATCAGCCCCAGCATTTT. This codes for CATSRGGTGNQPQHF.

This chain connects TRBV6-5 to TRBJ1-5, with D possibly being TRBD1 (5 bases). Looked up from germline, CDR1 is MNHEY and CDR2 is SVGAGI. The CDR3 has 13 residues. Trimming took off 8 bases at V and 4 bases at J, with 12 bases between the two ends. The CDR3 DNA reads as TGTGCCAGCGGTAACAGGCTTAATCAGCCCCAGCATTTT. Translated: CASGNRLNQPQHF.

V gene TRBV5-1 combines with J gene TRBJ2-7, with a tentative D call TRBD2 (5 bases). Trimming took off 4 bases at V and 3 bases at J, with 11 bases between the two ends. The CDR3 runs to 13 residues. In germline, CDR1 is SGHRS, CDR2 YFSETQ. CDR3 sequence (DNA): TGCGCCAGCAGCCTAGCTTTCGGCTACGAGCAGTACTTC. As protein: CASSLAFGYEQYF.

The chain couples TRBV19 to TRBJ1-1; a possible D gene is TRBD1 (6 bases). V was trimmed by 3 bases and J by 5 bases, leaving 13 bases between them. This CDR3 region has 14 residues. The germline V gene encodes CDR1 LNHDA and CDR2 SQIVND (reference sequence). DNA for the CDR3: TGTGCCAGTAGTATTCCGGGGGGCTGGACTGAAGCTTTCTTT. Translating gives CASSIPGGWTEAFF.

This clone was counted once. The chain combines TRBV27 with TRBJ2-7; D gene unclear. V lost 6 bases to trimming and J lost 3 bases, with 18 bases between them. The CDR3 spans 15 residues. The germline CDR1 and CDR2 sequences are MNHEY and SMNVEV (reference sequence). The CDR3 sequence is CASSFPQAAFYEQYF. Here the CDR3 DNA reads TGTGCCAGCAGCTTCCCCCAGGCGGCTTTCTACGAGCAGTACTTC.

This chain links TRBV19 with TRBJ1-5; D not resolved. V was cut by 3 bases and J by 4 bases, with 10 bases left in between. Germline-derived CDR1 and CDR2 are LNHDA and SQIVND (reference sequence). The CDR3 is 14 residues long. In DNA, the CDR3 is TGTGCCAGTAGTATGGGTCAGATGAATCAGCCCCAGCATTTT. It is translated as CASSMGQMNQPQHF.

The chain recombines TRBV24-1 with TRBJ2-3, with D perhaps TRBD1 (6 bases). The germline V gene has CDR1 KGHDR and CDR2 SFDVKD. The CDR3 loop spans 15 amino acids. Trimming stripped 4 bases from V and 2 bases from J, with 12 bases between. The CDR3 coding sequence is TGTGCCACCAGTGAGGCAACAGGGTACACAGATACGCAGTATTTT. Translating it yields CATSEATGYTDTQYF.

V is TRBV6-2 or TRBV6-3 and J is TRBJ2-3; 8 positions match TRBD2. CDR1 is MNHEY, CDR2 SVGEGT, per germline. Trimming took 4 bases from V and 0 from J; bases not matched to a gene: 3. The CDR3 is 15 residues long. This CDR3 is CASSSLAGSTDTQYF. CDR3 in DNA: TGTGCCAGCAGTTCTTTAGCGGGGAGCACAGATACGCAGTATTTT.

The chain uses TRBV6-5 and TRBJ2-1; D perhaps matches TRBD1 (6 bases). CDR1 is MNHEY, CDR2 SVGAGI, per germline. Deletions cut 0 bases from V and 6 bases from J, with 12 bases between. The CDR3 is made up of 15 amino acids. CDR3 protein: CASSYSQLGGNEQFF. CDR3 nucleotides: TGTGCCAGCAGTTACTCGCAACTAGGGGGCAATGAGCAGTTCTTC.

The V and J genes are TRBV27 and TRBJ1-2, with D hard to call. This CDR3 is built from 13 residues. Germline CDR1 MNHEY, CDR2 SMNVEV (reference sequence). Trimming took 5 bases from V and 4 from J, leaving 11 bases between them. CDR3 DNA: TGTGCCAGCAGTCTCGGTGTCGGCTATGGCTACACCTTC. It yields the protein CASSLGVGYGYTF.

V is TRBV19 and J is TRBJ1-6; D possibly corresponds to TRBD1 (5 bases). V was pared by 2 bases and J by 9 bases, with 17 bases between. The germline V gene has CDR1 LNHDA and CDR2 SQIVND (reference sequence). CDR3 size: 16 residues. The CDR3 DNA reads TGTGCCAGTAGTATATCCACCGGCCAGGGACCTTCACCCCTCCACTTT. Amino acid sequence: CASSISTGQGPSPLHF.

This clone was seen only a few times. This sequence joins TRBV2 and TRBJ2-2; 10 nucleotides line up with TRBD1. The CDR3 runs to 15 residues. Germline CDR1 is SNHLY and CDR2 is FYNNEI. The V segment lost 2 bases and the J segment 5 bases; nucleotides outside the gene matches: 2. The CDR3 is CASSELGQGTGELFF. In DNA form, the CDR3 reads TGTGCCAGCAGTGAATTGGGACAGGGGACCGGGGAGCTGTTTTTT.

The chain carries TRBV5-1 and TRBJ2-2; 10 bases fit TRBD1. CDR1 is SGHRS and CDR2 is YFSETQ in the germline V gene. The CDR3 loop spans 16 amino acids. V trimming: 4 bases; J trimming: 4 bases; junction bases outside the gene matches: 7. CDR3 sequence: CASSPGTGDSTGELFF. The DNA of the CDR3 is TGCGCCAGCAGCCCCGGGACAGGGGATTCCACCGGGGAGCTGTTTTTT.

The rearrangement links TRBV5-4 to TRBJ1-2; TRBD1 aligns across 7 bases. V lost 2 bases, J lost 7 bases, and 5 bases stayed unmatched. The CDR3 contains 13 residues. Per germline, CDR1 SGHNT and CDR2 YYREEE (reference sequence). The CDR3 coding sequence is TGTGCCAGCAGCTTCTGGGACAGTCGTGGCTACACCTTC. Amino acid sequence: CASSFWDSRGYTF.